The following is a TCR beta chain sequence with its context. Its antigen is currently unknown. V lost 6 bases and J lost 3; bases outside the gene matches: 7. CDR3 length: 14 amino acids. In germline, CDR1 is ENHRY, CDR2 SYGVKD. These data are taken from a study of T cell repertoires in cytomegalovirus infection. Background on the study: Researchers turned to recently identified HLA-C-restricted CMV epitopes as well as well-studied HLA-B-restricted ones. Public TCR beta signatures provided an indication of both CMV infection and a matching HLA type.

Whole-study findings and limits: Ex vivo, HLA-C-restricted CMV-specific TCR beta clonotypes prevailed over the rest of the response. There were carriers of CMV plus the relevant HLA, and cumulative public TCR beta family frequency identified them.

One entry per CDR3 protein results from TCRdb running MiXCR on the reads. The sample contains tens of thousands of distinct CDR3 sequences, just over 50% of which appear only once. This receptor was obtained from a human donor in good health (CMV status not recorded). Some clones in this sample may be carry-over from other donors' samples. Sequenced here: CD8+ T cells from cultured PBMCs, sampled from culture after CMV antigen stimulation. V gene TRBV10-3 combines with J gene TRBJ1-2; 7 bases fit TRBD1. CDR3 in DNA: TGTGCCATCAGCGGAACAGGGGTTGACTATGGCTACACCTTC. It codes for CAISGTGVDYGYTF.